The rows below give T cell receptor beta chains drawn from one sample of a study of sequential checkpoint blockade in melanoma. The protocol was immunoSEQ multiplex PCR, while the TCRdb copy is restricted to in-frame clones and leaves out a portion. The sample holds 35,000 to 45,000 clones, roughly 88% seen once. Sequencing used CD8+ T cells sorted from blood (inferred from file names), obtained from a patient given nivolumab and ipilimumab in sequence. All receptors come from a human donor with melanoma. The CDR3 runs from the conserved cysteine through the conserved F or W. D genes are given only for firm matches. Size tells how often a clone was seen (once, few, many) or the class of an expanded clone, and some rows leave it out.

j_call clone_size v_call d_call cdr3_nt cdr3_aa
TRBJ1-2 . TRBV15 TRBD1 TGTGCCACCAGCAGAGATCGAACAGGGGTGAGCTATGGCTACACCTTC CATSRDRTGVSYGYTF
TRBJ2-1 . TRBV2 TRBD1 TGTGCCAGCAGTGAGAGTGGGGACAGGGGGTACAATGAGCAGTTCTTC CASSESGDRGYNEQFF
TRBJ2-7 . TRBV9 TRBD1 TGTGCCAGCAGTCTGGCCGGGGACAGCAACTACGAGCAGTACTTC CASSLAGDSNYEQYF
TRBJ2-2 once TRBV7-9 . TGTGCCAGCAGCCCCGAGACTTACTCGAACACCGGGGAGCTGTTTTTT CASSPETYSNTGELFF
TRBJ2-6 . TRBV5-1 . TGCGCCAGCAGCTTAGGGACATCTCCTGGGGCCAACGTCCTGACTTTC CASSLGTSPGANVLTF
TRBJ1-1 . TRBV6-5 . TGTGCCAGCAGGCCGGTGGGGCAGAACACTGAAGCTTTCTTT CASRPVGQNTEAFF
TRBJ2-7 once TRBV5-1 TRBD2 TGCGCCAGCAGCCCGGGGGGTACTTACGAGCAGTACTTC CASSPGGTYEQYF
TRBJ2-5 . TRBV28 . TGTGCCAGTTTACCAGGACACCTAGAGACCCAGTACTTC CASLPGHLETQYF
TRBJ2-3 . TRBV7-4 . TGTGCCAGCAGCGATCCCTCCGGTTCCCTAGGCCCCACAGATACGCAGTATTTT CASSDPSGSLGPTDTQYF
TRBJ2-7 . TRBV30 . TGTGCCTGGAGTGTATTGGACTACAACTCCTACGAGCAGTACTTC CAWSVLDYNSYEQYF
TRBJ1-5 . TRBV19 . TGTGCCAGTAGAGGTGAGGGCATACTTCAGCCCCAGCATTTT CASRGEGILQPQHF
TRBJ2-5 . TRBV19 . TGTGCCAGTAGTATAGAACCAACGACAGGAAGCCAAGAGACCCAGTACTTC CASSIEPTTGSQETQYF
TRBJ2-7 . TRBV6-5 . TGTGCCAGCAGATTCGACAACTCCTACGAGCAGTACTTC CASRFDNSYEQYF
TRBJ2-7 . TRBV5-1 TRBD1 TGCGCCAGCAGCTTGAGGGGACAGGGGGAGCTACTACGAGCGTACGAGCAGTACTTC CASSLRGQGELLRAYEQYF
TRBJ2-1 . TRBV27 TRBD2 TGTGCCAGCAGTTTTTTAGCGGGGAGCTCTAATGAGCAGTTCTTC CASSFLAGSSNEQFF
TRBJ2-7 . TRBV27 TRBD2 TGTGCCAGCAGCTTGGGACTAGCGGGAGGGAACGAGCAGTACTTC CASSLGLAGGNEQYF
TRBJ2-3 . TRBV10-2 TRBD2 TGCGCCAGCAGGATCCCAGTTTCGGGGGGGGATACGCAGTATTTT CASRIPVSGGDTQYF
TRBJ2-3 . TRBV27 . TGTGCCAGCAGTTTCCAGGGGCTGATTACAGATACGCAGTATTTT CASSFQGLITDTQYF
TRBJ2-5 medium-sized TRBV7-8 . TGTGCCAGCAGCTTATCGGGGTATCGATTTCAAGAGACCCAGTACTTC CASSLSGYRFQETQYF
TRBJ1-5 . TRBV15 TRBD1 TGTGCCACCAGCAGAGGCAGACAGGGCCATAATCAGCCCCAGCATTTT CATSRGRQGHNQPQHF
TRBJ1-1 . TRBV6-1 . TGTGCCAGCAGTGACTGGGGGGTAGGTGAAGCTTTCTTT CASSDWGVGEAFF
TRBJ2-7 . TRBV27 . TGTGCCAGCAGTTTAGGTGTAACAGGTACCTACGAGCAGTACTTC CASSLGVTGTYEQYF